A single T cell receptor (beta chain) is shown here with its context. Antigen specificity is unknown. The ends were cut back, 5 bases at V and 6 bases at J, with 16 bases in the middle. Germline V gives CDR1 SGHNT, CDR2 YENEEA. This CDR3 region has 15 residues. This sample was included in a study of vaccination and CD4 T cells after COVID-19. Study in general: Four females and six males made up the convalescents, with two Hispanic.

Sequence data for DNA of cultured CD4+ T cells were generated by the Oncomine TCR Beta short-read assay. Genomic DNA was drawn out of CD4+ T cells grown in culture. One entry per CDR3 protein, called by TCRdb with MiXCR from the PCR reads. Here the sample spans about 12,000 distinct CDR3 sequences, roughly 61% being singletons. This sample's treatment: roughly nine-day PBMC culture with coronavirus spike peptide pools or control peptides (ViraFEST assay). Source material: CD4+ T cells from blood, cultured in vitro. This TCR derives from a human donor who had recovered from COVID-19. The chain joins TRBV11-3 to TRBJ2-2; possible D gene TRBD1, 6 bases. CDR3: CASSARTALPGELFF. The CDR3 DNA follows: TGTGCCAGCAGCGCCCGGACAGCGCTACCCGGGGAGCTGTTTTTT.